This T cell receptor (beta chain) was retrieved from a study of T-cell memory formation after mild COVID-19. Whole-study findings and limits: Some clones that responded turned up in pre-infection memory, which suggests that cross-reactive memory joined in.

V lost 6 bases, J lost 7 bases, and 7 bases stayed unmatched. This CDR3 has 14 residues. Germline V lookup: CDR1 MNHEY, CDR2 SVGEGT. A note on this clonotype: Its antigen is as yet unknown.

5'RACE primed at constant segments yielded TCR alpha and TCR beta cDNA libraries bearing sample barcodes and UMIs. MiXCR, applied by TCRdb to the 5' RACE reads, yields one record per CDR3 protein. The sample yields about 200,000 distinct CDR3 sequences, over 9.5% seen once. The gene calls are TRBV6-2 or TRBV6-3 and TRBJ1-5; 9 bases are a match to TRBD1. The sequence was obtained from a young man who had mild COVID-19 (a few samples of this study predate the infection). Cell type and time point are not known. Sequencing was carried out using PBMCs or a T cell subset sorted from them (not recorded which). CDR3 DNA sequence: TGTGCCAGCAGCTGGACAGGGGTTGACCAGCCCCAGCATTTT. It is translated as CASSWTGVDQPQHF.